The 28 T cell receptor beta chains listed next were all sequenced from one sample in a study of shared clonotypes between healthy human individuals. Assay used: immunoSEQ multiplex PCR; TCRdb lists only in-frame clones, some missing. The repertoire holds roughly 2 million clones, with roughly 94% as singletons. Sequencing input: naive CD4+ T cells sorted from blood. As to subset: CD45RA+ positively selected. The source of these receptors is a man aged 18 to 29 in good health.

This chain joins TRBV18 and TRBJ2-3; D remains unclear. Germline values: CDR1 KGHSH, CDR2 LQKENI. This CDR3 has 15 residues. The germline V and J ends were trimmed by 6 bases and 5 bases, with 18 bases remaining between them. Here the CDR3 DNA reads TGTGCCAGCTCGCCCCAAGGTCCCGGCGGAGATACGCAGTATTTT. It codes for CASSPQGPGGDTQYF.

The gene calls are TRBV25-1 and TRBJ2-1; possibly TRBD1 for D (5 bases). From germline, CDR1 is MGHDK and CDR2 SYGVNS. The CDR3 has 12 amino acids. Trimming took 7 bases from V and 4 from J, leaving 8 bases between them. The DNA of the CDR3 is TGTGCCAGCACACAGGCATACAATGAGCAGTTCTTC. Translating gives CASTQAYNEQFF. The variable domain in full, with the rest retrieved from reference TRBV25-1 and TRBJ2-1, is EADIYQTPRYLVIGTGKKITLECSQTMGHDKMYWYQQDPGMELHLIHYSYGVNSTEKGDLSSESTVSRIRTEHFPLTLESARPSHTSQYLCASTQAYNEQFFGPGTRLTVL.

The V call is TRBV27, the J call TRBJ2-3; D possibly corresponds to TRBD1 (6 bases). Germline V gives CDR1 MNHEY, CDR2 SMNVEV (reference sequence). The ends were cut back, 3 bases at V and 1 base at J, with 14 bases in the middle. CDR3 length: 16 amino acids. The CDR3 reads CASSFLDSLGTDTQYF. For the CDR3, the DNA is TGTGCCAGCAGTTTCCTGGACAGCCTCGGCACAGATACGCAGTATTTT.

V gene TRBV25-1 combines with J gene TRBJ2-2, with D unclear. CDR3 length: 13 amino acids. With 4 bases removed from V and 6 bases from J, the gap between germline ends came to 9 bases. CDR1 is MGHDK, CDR2 SYGVNS, per germline. This CDR3 is CASSVISSGELFF. CDR3 bases: TGTGCCAGCAGTGTAATCTCTTCCGGGGAGCTGTTTTTT.

J is TRBJ2-6 and V is TRBV7-3, with D uncertain. The V gene's germline CDR1 is SGHTA and CDR2 FQGTGA. The V end lost 0 bases, the J end lost 6 bases, and 9 bases lay between the germline ends. The CDR3 spans 15 residues. The DNA of the CDR3 is TGTGCCAGCAGCTTAACCCTCTTTCAGGCCAACGTCCTGACTTTC. Translated, it gives CASSLTLFQANVLTF.

This clone showed up just once. The chain uses TRBV30 and TRBJ1-6; a possible D gene is TRBD1 (5 bases). The V end lost 2 bases, the J end lost 10 bases, and 12 bases lay between the germline ends. This CDR3 has 13 amino acids. The germline V gene has CDR1 GTSNPN and CDR2 SVGIG (reference sequence). CDR3 nucleotides: TGTGCCTGGAGTCCGTCGGGGGAATCACCCCTCCACTTT. Encoded protein: CAWSPSGESPLHF.

The CDR3 DNA reads TGCGCCAGCAGCCGCCTCCAGGACATCAGTAACTATGGCTACACCTTC. Encoded protein: CASSRLQDISNYGYTF. This chain joins TRBV4-1 and TRBJ1-2, with TRBD1 as a possible D gene (5 bases). Between the trimmed V and J ends, which lost 4 bases and 1 base, there was a span of 16 bases. Germline CDR1 MGHRA, CDR2 YSYEKL. The CDR3 runs to 16 residues.

V gene TRBV30 combines with J gene TRBJ2-2, with unresolved D. Germline V lookup: CDR1 GTSNPN, CDR2 SVGIG (reference sequence). Trimming took 0 bases from V and 2 from J, leaving 10 bases between them. The CDR3 runs to 15 residues. CDR3 sequence reads: CAWSVLMGNTGELFF. CDR3 nucleotide sequence: TGTGCCTGGAGTGTACTGATGGGTAACACCGGGGAGCTGTTTTTT.

About this clone itself: The same CDR3 also results from other DNA sequences found in this sample. The chain uses TRBV11-2 and TRBJ2-1, with TRBD2 matching 9 bases. Germline V gene data show CDR1 as SGHAT and CDR2 as FQNNGV. The trim removed 3 bases at V and 4 bases at J, leaving 1 base unmatched. This CDR3 region has 14 residues. In DNA form, the CDR3 reads TGTGCCAGCAGCTTGGCGGGAGGGTACAATGAGCAGTTCTTC. Translating it yields CASSLAGGYNEQFF. The full variable domain, rest sourced from reference TRBV11-2 and TRBJ2-1, is EAGVAQSPRYKIIEKRQSVAFWCNPISGHATLYWYQQILGQGPKLLIQFQNNGVVDDSQLPKDRFSAERLKGVDSTLKIQPAKLEDSAVYLCASSLAGGYNEQFFGPGTRLTVL.

This sequence joins TRBV28 and TRBJ2-1, with D hard to call. CDR3 length equals 11 residues. Germline CDR1 MDHEN, CDR2 SYDVKM. V was shortened by 9 bases and J by 8 bases, with 11 bases between the two germline ends. Here the CDR3 reads CASASSHEQFF. CDR3 sequence (DNA): TGTGCCAGTGCTTCGTCCCATGAGCAGTTCTTC.

This chain connects TRBV7-8 to TRBJ1-5, with a weak D call TRBD1 (5 bases). With 5 bases removed from V and 3 bases from J, the gap between germline ends came to 11 bases. Germline assignment: CDR1 SGHVS and CDR2 FQNEAQ. The CDR3 runs 14 residues. The CDR3 coding sequence is TGTGCCAGCAGCGAAGGGGAAAACAATCAGCCCCAGCATTTT. This codes for CASSEGENNQPQHF.

Notes on this clone: The same CDR3 is also encoded by other DNA sequences in this sample. The rearrangement joins TRBV5-1 to TRBJ2-7; TRBD2 matches at 10 bases. Germline trimming cut 0 bases from V and 4 bases from J; bases unmatched to any gene: 1. The V gene's germline CDR1 is SGHRS and CDR2 YFSETQ. This CDR3 spans 14 amino acids. CDR3 sequence: CASSLASGSYEQYF. The CDR3 DNA sequence: TGCGCCAGCAGCTTGGCTAGCGGGAGTTACGAGCAGTACTTC.

J is TRBJ2-2 and V is TRBV10-3; 7 nucleotides agree with TRBD1. This CDR3 has 14 residues. V lost 4 bases to trimming and J lost 4 bases; unmatched junction nucleotides: 3. Germline loops: CDR1 ENHRY, CDR2 SYGVKD. The CDR3 region is CAISARGLTGELFF. The CDR3 coding sequence is TGTGCCATCAGTGCGAGGGGGCTCACCGGGGAGCTGTTTTTT.

V usage is TRBV15 and J usage is TRBJ2-2, with 7 positions matching TRBD2. CDR3 length: 15 residues. With V trimmed by 5 bases and J by 5 bases, 8 bases remained unmatched. Germline loops: CDR1 LNHNV, CDR2 YYDKDF (reference sequence). The DNA of the CDR3 is TGTGCCACCAGCGGAAGCTGGGGAGGGACCGGGGAGCTGTTTTTT. It yields the protein CATSGSWGGTGELFF.

The rearrangement joins TRBV9 to TRBJ2-3, with 10 bases lining up with TRBD2. The CDR3 runs to 17 residues. Per germline, CDR1 SGDLS and CDR2 YYNGEE. V shed 4 bases and J 0 bases; nucleotides not matched to a gene: 8. The CDR3 loop is CASSPHLTSGSTDTQYF. CDR3 nucleotides: TGTGCCAGCAGCCCGCATCTGACTAGCGGGAGCACAGATACGCAGTATTTT.

The chain joins TRBV9 to TRBJ2-7; 10 positions agree with TRBD1. The V gene end was trimmed by 4 bases and the J gene end by 7 bases; junction bases not matched to a gene: 8. This CDR3 contains 14 residues. Germline V lookup: CDR1 SGDLS, CDR2 YYNGEE. CDR3 in DNA: TGTGCCAGCAGCCCGCGACAGGGGGCGGGTGAGCAGTACTTC. Translated, it gives CASSPRQGAGEQYF.

The V call is TRBV7-6, the J call TRBJ2-2; the D gene is possibly TRBD2 (6 bases). The CDR3 consists of 16 residues. The V end was cut by 3 bases, the J end by 1 base, with 12 bases between. CDR1 SGHVS and CDR2 FNYEAQ come from the germline V gene. DNA for the CDR3: TGTGCCAGCAGCTTCGGGCAGGGAGGGAACACCGGGGAGCTGTTTTTT. Amino acid sequence: CASSFGQGGNTGELFF.

The J gene is TRBJ1-5, the V gene TRBV10-3, with D unclear. Per the germline V gene, CDR1 is ENHRY and CDR2 is SYGVKD. The CDR3 extends over 16 amino acids. With 2 bases removed from V and 1 base from J, the gap between germline ends came to 12 bases. The CDR3 nucleotides read TGTGCCATCAGTGAGAGTGGTGGGCCCAGCAATCAGCCCCAGCATTTT. Protein product: CAISESGGPSNQPQHF.

This sequence joins TRBV10-3 and TRBJ1-1; 8 bases map to TRBD1. CDR1 and CDR2 from the germline V gene are ENHRY and SYGVKD. Losses at the gene ends were 11 bases for V and 4 bases for J; bases not matched to a gene: 12. This CDR3 is 14 amino acids long. CDR3 region: CAARTGKEVTEAFF. The DNA for the CDR3 is TGTGCCGCCAGGACAGGGAAGGAAGTCACTGAAGCTTTCTTT.

The CDR3 protein is CASSLAPTPDEQYF. The CDR3 DNA reads as TGTGCCAGCAGCTTGGCCCCCACTCCAGACGAGCAGTACTTC. V usage is TRBV5-8 and J usage is TRBJ2-7; D is unclear. V lost 0 bases, J lost 5 bases, and 12 bases lay in between. Germline V lookup: CDR1 SGHTS, CDR2 YDEGEE. This CDR3 region has 14 residues.

Comments on this clone: This same CDR3 is encoded by further DNA sequences in the sample. V is TRBV28 and J is TRBJ2-7, with 8 nucleotides matching TRBD1. The CDR3 runs 14 residues. Germline CDR1 is MDHEN and CDR2 is SYDVKM. J gave up 4 bases and V 6 bases, and 8 bases lay outside the gene matches. This CDR3 is CASSFRTGTYEQYF. Here the CDR3 DNA reads TGTGCCAGCAGCTTCCGGACAGGGACTTACGAGCAGTACTTC.

The chain combines TRBV7-9 with TRBJ2-7; 8 bases fit TRBD1. CDR1 and CDR2 (germline): SEHNR, FQNEAQ (reference sequence). The ends lost 1 base at V and 5 bases at J; junction bases unmatched: 10. The length of the CDR3 is 16 residues. CDR3 DNA sequence: TGTGCCAGCAGCTTAGTCGGGGACAGGATTAGCGACGAGCAGTACTTC. This encodes CASSLVGDRISDEQYF. Supplemented by reference TRBV7-9 and TRBJ2-7, the full variable domain reads DTGVSQNPRHKITKRGQNVTFRCDPISEHNRLYWYRQTLGQGPEFLTYFQNEAQLEKSRLLSDRFSAERPKGSFSTLEIQRTEQGDSAMYLCASSLVGDRISDEQYFGPGTRLTVT.

This clone was picked up one time. The chain combines TRBV6-5 with TRBJ1-2; tentatively, D is TRBD1 (5 bases). Trimming took 3 bases from V and 11 from J, leaving 13 bases between them. CDR1 and CDR2 from the germline V gene are MNHEY and SVGAGI. The CDR3 loop spans 12 amino acids. CDR3 bases: TGTGCCAGCAGTTATGGGGCGGGAATTTACACCTTC. It translates to CASSYGAGIYTF.

The V gene is TRBV4-2, the J gene TRBJ2-7, with a weak D call TRBD2 (6 bases). There are 15 residues in the CDR3. The V gene's germline CDR1 is LGHNA and CDR2 YNFKEQ. V was shortened by 2 bases and J by 9 bases, with 20 bases between the two germline ends. The CDR3 region is CASSQTHSTRTVQYF. CDR3 nucleotides: TGTGCCAGCAGCCAAACCCATTCGACTAGAACTGTGCAGTACTTC.

This sequence joins TRBV11-3 and TRBJ2-5; TRBD2 matches at 8 bases. This CDR3 comprises 15 residues. Germline CDR1 is SGHNT and CDR2 is YENEEA. Trimming removed 1 base from V and 4 bases from J; junction bases left unmatched: 5. CDR3 nucleotides: TGTGCCAGCAGCTTAGGAGCGGGAGTCGGAGAGACCCAGTACTTC. Its protein is CASSLGAGVGETQYF.

The V gene is TRBV19, the J gene TRBJ2-5; D ambiguous. V was clipped by 2 bases and J by 5 bases, with 12 bases between them. The germline V gene encodes CDR1 LNHDA and CDR2 SQIVND (reference sequence). CDR3 size: 14 residues. The CDR3 sequence is CASSISGTTETQYF. The CDR3 DNA reads as TGTGCCAGTAGTATAAGTGGCACTACGGAGACCCAGTACTTC.

The CDR3 DNA reads as TGTGCCAGCAGTTTATTCACTTTGTCGGATCTTCGGGGTGGCTACACCTTC. Protein product: CASSLFTLSDLRGGYTF. The chain employs TRBV28 and TRBJ1-2; D not resolved. Trimming pared 1 base from V and 7 bases from J, leaving 22 bases between. The CDR3 sequence is 17 residues long. The germline CDR1 and CDR2 sequences are MDHEN and SYDVKM.

The chain recombines TRBV28 with TRBJ1-4; D is ambiguous. Germline CDR1 reads MDHEN; CDR2 reads SYDVKM. The CDR3 has 15 residues. V lost 5 bases to trimming and J lost 0 bases, with 10 bases between them. The CDR3 DNA reads TGTGCCAGCAGTGTACTCAGAACAACTAATGAAAAACTGTTTTTT. Translated, it gives CASSVLRTTNEKLFF. The entire variable domain, with the rest obtained from reference TRBV28 and TRBJ1-4, is as follows: DVKVTQSSRYLVKRTGEKVFLECVQDMDHENMFWYRQDPGLGLRLIYFSYDVKMKEKGDIPEGYSVSREKKERFSLILESASTNQTSMYLCASSVLRTTNEKLFFGSGTQLSVL.